The present TCR beta chain was sequenced within a study of blood T cell repertoires in COVID-19. Study at large: Both acute and convalescent COVID-19 samples were obtained from the United States, Italy and Spain. The cDNA or gDNA used as material had been derived from T cells, B-cell-depleted T cells, or PBMCs.

This table comes from immunoSEQ multiplex PCR, and its TCRdb copy is limited to in-frame clones, with some not included. This sample has some 52,000 clones; 85% to 90% occur once, and the top ten carry roughly 5.3%. V lost 5 bases to trimming and J lost 0 bases, with 22 bases between them. Germline CDR1 reads SEHNR; CDR2 reads FQNEAQ (reference sequence). CDR3 length: 19 residues. The specimen sequenced was peripheral blood. The sequence was obtained from a man aged 55 to 69 with active COVID-19. This sequence joins TRBV7-9 and TRBJ2-2, with D possibly matching TRBD2 (7 bases). CDR3 DNA: TGTGCCAGCAGCCCCCCGGCCTGGAGGGGGAGGGCGAACACCGGGGAGCTGTTTTTT. Translation: CASSPPAWRGRANTGELFF.